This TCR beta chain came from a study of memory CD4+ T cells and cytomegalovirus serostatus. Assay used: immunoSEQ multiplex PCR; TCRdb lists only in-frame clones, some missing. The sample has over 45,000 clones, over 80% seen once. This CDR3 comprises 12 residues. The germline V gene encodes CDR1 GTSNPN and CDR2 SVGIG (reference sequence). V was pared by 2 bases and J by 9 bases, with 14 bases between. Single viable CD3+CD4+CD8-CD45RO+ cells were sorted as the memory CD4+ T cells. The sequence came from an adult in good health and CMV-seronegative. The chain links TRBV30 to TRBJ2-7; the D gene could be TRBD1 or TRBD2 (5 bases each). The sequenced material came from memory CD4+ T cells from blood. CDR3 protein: CAWSSPGGPQYF. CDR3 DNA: TGTGCCTGGAGTTCTCCTGGGGGTCCGCAGTACTTC.